This is a list of T cell receptor beta chains from one sample in a study of T cell repertoires in cytomegalovirus infection. TCRdb recomputed calls from the reads with MiXCR, one row per CDR3 protein. This repertoire shows 150,000 to 200,000 distinct CDR3 sequences, approximately 19% found once; its top ten account for about 2.9%. Sequences were obtained from PBMCs. Source of these receptors: a human donor in good health (CMV status not recorded). Some clones in this sample may be carry-over from other donors' samples. CDR3s include the opening cysteine and the closing phenylalanine or tryptophan. A D gene is named only where the DNA matches it firmly. Where a row states a size, it is once, few, many or the class of an expanded clone; other rows omit it.

.	TRBV20-1	.	TRBJ1-5	CSARQWEGHQPQHF	TGCAGTGCTAGACAGTGGGAGGGTCATCAGCCCCAGCATTTT
few	TRBV7-9	.	TRBJ2-1	CASSWGGGGNEQFF	TGTGCCAGCAGCTGGGGAGGGGGTGGCAATGAGCAGTTCTTC
.	TRBV5-1	TRBD2	TRBJ2-3	CASSPGGRTDTQYF	TGCGCCAGCAGCCCGGGGGGACGCACAGATACGCAGTATTTT
few	TRBV19	.	TRBJ1-5	CASSISSPGAQPQHF	TGTGCCAGTAGTATATCTTCCCCGGGGGCTCAGCCCCAGCATTTT
many	TRBV7-2	.	TRBJ1-2	CASGDGPYGYTF	TGTGCCAGCGGCGACGGCCCCTATGGCTACACCTTC
.	TRBV12-5	TRBD1	TRBJ1-6	CASGETGNSPLHF	TGTGCTAGTGGCGAGACAGGGAATTCACCCCTCCACTTT
.	TRBV14	.	TRBJ1-1	CASSQDTWSTEAFF	TGTGCCAGCAGCCAAGACACCTGGAGTACTGAAGCTTTCTTT
many	TRBV7-2	.	TRBJ2-1	CASTPSRSYNEQFF	TGTGCCAGCACCCCAAGCCGGTCCTACAATGAGCAGTTCTTC
many	TRBV19	TRBD1	TRBJ1-2	CASSMPGQGFVGGYTF	TGTGCCAGTAGTATGCCGGGACAGGGGTTCGTCGGCGGCTACACCTTC
few	TRBV28	TRBD1	TRBJ2-1	CASSPGTAYNEQFF	TGTGCCAGCAGTCCCGGGACAGCCTACAATGAGCAGTTCTTC
.	TRBV12-3/TRBV12-4	TRBD1	TRBJ2-2	CASRRTGAPGELFF	TGTGCCAGCAGGAGAACAGGGGCCCCCGGGGAGCTGTTTTTT
once	TRBV7-4	.	TRBJ2-7	CASSLTAGGLYEQYF	TGTGCCAGCAGCTTAACGGCAGGGGGGCTCTACGAGCAGTACTTC
few	TRBV5-6	TRBD1	TRBJ2-1	CASRRQGAGNEQFF	TGTGCCAGCAGGAGACAGGGGGCTGGCAATGAGCAGTTCTTC
many	TRBV7-2	.	TRBJ2-2	CASSLAGGRHGELFF	TGTGCCAGCAGCTTAGCGGGGGGGCGCCACGGGGAGCTGTTTTTT
many	TRBV11-2	TRBD2	TRBJ2-3	CASSPAMSGGTDTQYF	TGTGCCAGCAGCCCAGCGATGAGCGGGGGCACAGATACGCAGTATTTT
.	TRBV5-5	TRBD2	TRBJ2-1	CASTWVAGALNEQFF	TGTGCCAGCACCTGGGTGGCGGGAGCCCTCAATGAGCAGTTCTTC
.	TRBV11-3	.	TRBJ2-6	CASSQGGSGANVLTF	TGTGCCAGCAGCCAGGGGGGTTCTGGGGCCAACGTCCTGACTTTC
few	TRBV28	.	TRBJ2-7	CASRGTQTTYEQYF	TGTGCCAGCAGAGGTACTCAAACAACCTACGAGCAGTACTTC
many	TRBV7-8	TRBD1	TRBJ1-1	CASSWTGSRNTEAFF	TGTGCCAGCAGCTGGACAGGTAGTAGAAACACTGAAGCTTTCTTT
.	TRBV29-1	TRBD1	TRBJ2-7	CSVEDWTGGSYEQYF	TGCAGCGTTGAAGATTGGACAGGGGGCTCCTACGAGCAGTACTTC
few	TRBV6-6	.	TRBJ2-5	CASIPSGVETQYF	TGTGCCAGCATCCCTTCCGGAGTAGAGACCCAGTACTTC
.	TRBV12-3/TRBV12-4	.	TRBJ2-1	CASSSPMEGEQFF	TGTGCCAGCAGTTCCCCTATGGAGGGAGAGCAGTTCTTC
.	TRBV28	.	TRBJ2-6	CASTDPFSGANVLTF	TGTGCCAGCACGGATCCGTTCTCTGGGGCCAACGTCCTGACTTTC
few	TRBV28	TRBD2	TRBJ2-3	CASSLAGGRDTQYF	TGTGCCAGCAGTCTAGCGGGAGGCCGGGATACGCAGTATTTT
few	TRBV10-3	.	TRBJ2-2	CAISVTGAGTGELFF	TGTGCCATCAGCGTTACAGGAGCGGGCACCGGGGAGCTGTTTTTT
few	TRBV5-1	.	TRBJ1-2	CASSLDSSALFYTF	TGCGCCAGCAGCTTGGACAGTTCCGCTTTATTCTACACCTTC
.	TRBV5-1	.	TRBJ2-7	CASSGGHTYEQYF	TGCGCCAGCAGCGGGGGACATACCTACGAGCAGTACTTC
many	TRBV7-8	TRBD2	TRBJ2-5	CASSLATGLAGSETQYF	TGTGCCAGCAGCTTAGCGACCGGACTAGCGGGGTCGGAGACCCAGTACTTC
many	TRBV6-4	TRBD1	TRBJ2-6	CASGSGGAGANVLTF	TGTGCCAGCGGTTCAGGGGGCGCTGGGGCCAACGTCCTGACTTTC
once	TRBV9	TRBD2	TRBJ2-7	CASSATSGLVEQYF	TGTGCCAGCAGCGCGACTAGCGGCCTTGTGGAGCAGTACTTC
many	TRBV7-3	.	TRBJ1-6	CASSQRTGANSPLHF	TGTGCCAGCAGCCAACGAACGGGCGCTAATTCACCCCTCCACTTT
many	TRBV7-3	.	TRBJ2-1	CASSLTPWELGNEQFF	TGTGCCAGCAGCTTAACGCCCTGGGAGCTGGGCAATGAGCAGTTCTTC
few	TRBV12-3/TRBV12-4	.	TRBJ1-4	CASSSNYEKLFF	TGTGCCAGCAGTTCTAATTATGAAAAACTGTTTTTT
few	TRBV28	TRBD1	TRBJ2-5	CASSTPQGAKETQYF	TGTGCCAGCAGCACACCACAGGGGGCGAAAGAGACCCAGTACTTC
.	TRBV12-3/TRBV12-4	.	TRBJ2-1	CASRGNEQFF	TGTGCCAGCAGGGGCAATGAGCAGTTCTTC
.	TRBV12-3/TRBV12-4	.	TRBJ2-1	CASSLVPVVNEQFF	TGTGCCAGCAGTTTAGTCCCGGTCGTCAATGAGCAGTTCTTC
many	TRBV7-8	TRBD1	TRBJ1-4	CASSLQTGEGEKLFF	TGTGCCAGCAGCTTACAGACAGGGGAGGGTGAAAAACTGTTTTTT
many	TRBV7-2	.	TRBJ1-6	CASSLEGGSYSPLHF	TGTGCCAGCAGCTTAGAAGGGGGTTCATATTCACCCCTCCACTTT
.	TRBV20-1	.	TRBJ2-5	CSAPRRGGTQYF	TGCAGTGCTCCACGACGAGGGGGGACCCAGTACTTC
few	TRBV20-1	.	TRBJ2-6	CSARGLRQLPTGANVLTF	TGCAGTGCTAGAGGACTTAGACAGCTTCCAACTGGGGCCAACGTCCTGACTTTC
many	TRBV19	TRBD1	TRBJ1-1	CASGRTGGEAFF	TGTGCCAGTGGACGGACAGGGGGCGAAGCTTTCTTT
few	TRBV12-3/TRBV12-4	TRBD1	TRBJ1-1	CASSPGGRYTEAFF	TGTGCCAGCAGTCCAGGGGGTCGGTACACTGAAGCTTTCTTT
.	TRBV7-9	.	TRBJ1-2	CASSRPGDDGYTF	TGTGCCAGCAGCCGACCAGGGGACGATGGCTACACCTTC
.	TRBV28	.	TRBJ2-2	CASSPGGFLSTGELFF	TGTGCCAGCAGTCCAGGAGGCTTCCTAAGCACCGGGGAGCTGTTTTTT
few	TRBV7-2	.	TRBJ2-7	CASSGSGLPLGYEQYF	TGTGCCAGCAGCGGCTCAGGGTTGCCTTTGGGGTACGAGCAGTACTTC
.	TRBV5-1	.	TRBJ1-4	CASSPRYPVGRSGEKLFF	TGCGCCAGCAGCCCCCGTTACCCTGTGGGCCGTAGCGGTGAAAAACTGTTTTTT
.	TRBV4-1	.	TRBJ2-2	CASSQVQNTGELFF	TGCGCCAGCAGCCAGGTCCAGAACACCGGGGAGCTGTTTTTT
.	TRBV20-1	TRBD2	TRBJ2-7	CSATPGTITYEQYF	TGCAGTGCTACTCCCGGGACTATTACCTACGAGCAGTACTTC
many	TRBV7-2	.	TRBJ2-3	CASSHTDTQYF	TGTGCCAGCAGTCACACAGATACGCAGTATTTT
few	TRBV29-1	TRBD1	TRBJ2-1	CSVEGLVGQGPYNEQFF	TGCAGCGTTGAAGGTCTAGTGGGACAGGGTCCGTACAATGAGCAGTTCTTC
.	TRBV19	.	TRBJ2-2	CASLNRESGELFF	TGTGCCAGTTTAAACAGGGAATCGGGGGAGCTGTTTTTT
.	TRBV6-5	.	TRBJ1-1	CASSLRRDTEAFF	TGTGCCAGCAGCCTGCGTAGGGACACTGAAGCTTTCTTT
.	TRBV2	.	TRBJ2-7	CASTSDGGRAEQYF	TGTGCCAGCACTTCGGATGGGGGTCGCGCCGAGCAGTACTTC
few	TRBV7-6	.	TRBJ2-2	CASSLSGTNTGELFF	TGTGCCAGCAGCCTCAGCGGTACGAACACCGGGGAGCTGTTTTTT
.	TRBV2	.	TRBJ1-5	CASAGGGQPQHF	TGTGCCAGCGCGGGGGGGGGTCAGCCCCAGCATTTT
many	TRBV7-8	.	TRBJ1-6	CASKRQADNSPLHF	TGTGCCAGCAAGCGACAAGCGGATAATTCACCCCTCCACTTT
.	TRBV2	TRBD1	TRBJ1-6	CASSTTGNDSPLHF	TGTGCCAGCAGTACGACAGGGAATGATTCACCCCTCCACTTT
.	TRBV12-3/TRBV12-4	.	TRBJ1-1	CASSLIGAGPNTEAFF	TGTGCCAGCAGTTTAATTGGAGCGGGGCCGAACACTGAAGCTTTCTTT
.	TRBV7-2	TRBD1	TRBJ1-3	CASSQDRRSGNTIYF	TGTGCCAGCAGCCAGGACAGGAGGTCTGGAAACACCATATATTTT
few	TRBV11-3	.	TRBJ2-2	CASSTPPAGIGSTGELFF	TGTGCCAGCAGCACCCCCCCGGCAGGGATAGGCAGCACCGGGGAGCTGTTTTTT